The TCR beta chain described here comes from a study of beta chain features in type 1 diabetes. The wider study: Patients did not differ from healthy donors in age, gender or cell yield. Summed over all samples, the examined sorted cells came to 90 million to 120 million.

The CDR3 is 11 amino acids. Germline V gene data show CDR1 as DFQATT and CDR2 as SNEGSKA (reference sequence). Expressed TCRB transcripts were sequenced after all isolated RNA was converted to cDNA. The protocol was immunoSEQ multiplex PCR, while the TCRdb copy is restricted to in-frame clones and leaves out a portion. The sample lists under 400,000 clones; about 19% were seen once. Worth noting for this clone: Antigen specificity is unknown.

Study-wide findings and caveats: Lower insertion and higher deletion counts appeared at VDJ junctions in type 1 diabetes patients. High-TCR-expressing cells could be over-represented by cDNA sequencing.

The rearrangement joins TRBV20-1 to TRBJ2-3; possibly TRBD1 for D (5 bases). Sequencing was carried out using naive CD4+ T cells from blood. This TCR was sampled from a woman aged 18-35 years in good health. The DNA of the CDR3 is TGCAGAGCAGGGTCCACAGATACGCAGTATTTT. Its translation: CRAGSTDTQYF.